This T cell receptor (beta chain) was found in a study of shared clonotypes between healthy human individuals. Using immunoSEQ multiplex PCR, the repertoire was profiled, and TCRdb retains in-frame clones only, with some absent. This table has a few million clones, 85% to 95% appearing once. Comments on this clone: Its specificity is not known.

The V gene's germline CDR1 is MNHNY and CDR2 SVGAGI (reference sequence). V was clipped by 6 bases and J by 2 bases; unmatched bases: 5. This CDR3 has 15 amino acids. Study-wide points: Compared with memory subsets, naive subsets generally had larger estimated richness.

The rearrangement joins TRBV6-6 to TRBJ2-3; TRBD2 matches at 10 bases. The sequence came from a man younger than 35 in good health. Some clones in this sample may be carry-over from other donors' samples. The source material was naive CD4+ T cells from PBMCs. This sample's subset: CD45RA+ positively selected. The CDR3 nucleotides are TGTGCCAGCAGCCAAGGACTAGCGGTCACAGATACGCAGTATTTT. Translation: CASSQGLAVTDTQYF.